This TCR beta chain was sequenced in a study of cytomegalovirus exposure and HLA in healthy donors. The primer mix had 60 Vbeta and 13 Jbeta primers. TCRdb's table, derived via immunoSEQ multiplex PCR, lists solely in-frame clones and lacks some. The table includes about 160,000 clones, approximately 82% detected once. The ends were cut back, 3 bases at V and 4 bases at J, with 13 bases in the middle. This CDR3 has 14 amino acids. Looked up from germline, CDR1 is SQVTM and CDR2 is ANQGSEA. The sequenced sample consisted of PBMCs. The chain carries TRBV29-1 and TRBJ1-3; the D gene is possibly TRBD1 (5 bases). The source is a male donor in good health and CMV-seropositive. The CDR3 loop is CSVDYGGGGNTIYF. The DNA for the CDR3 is TGCAGCGTTGATTATGGGGGAGGAGGAAACACCATATATTTT. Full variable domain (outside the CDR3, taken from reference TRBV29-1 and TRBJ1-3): SAVISQKPSRDICQRGTSLTIQCQVDSQVTMMFWYRQQPGQSLTLIATANQGSEATYESGFVIDKFPISRPNLTFSTLTVSNMSPEDSSIYLCSVDYGGGGNTIYFGEGSWLTVV.